Below, 5 T cell receptor beta chains from the same sample are listed, as sequenced in a study of cytomegalovirus exposure and HLA in healthy donors. The primer mix had 60 Vbeta and 13 Jbeta primers. The table came from immunoSEQ multiplex PCR; TCRdb's copy has only in-frame clones and leaves some out. The table includes roughly 150,000 clones, roughly 79% detected once. Input material: PBMCs. These receptors were taken from a man aged 18 to 29 in good health and CMV-seropositive.

The chain recombines TRBV5-1 with TRBJ1-1, with D unresolved. CDR3 length: 13 residues. Germline-derived CDR1 and CDR2 are SGHRS and YFSETQ. Trimming cost V 0 bases and J 5 bases, with 8 bases left between them. The CDR3 coding sequence is TGCGCCAGCAGCTTGGAGGGAGGGACTGAAGCTTTCTTT. This translates into CASSLEGGTEAFF.

The rearrangement links TRBV27 to TRBJ2-3; no clear D. CDR3 length equals 16 residues. The germline V and J ends were trimmed by 5 bases and 0 bases, with 15 bases remaining between them. The germline gives CDR1 MNHEY, CDR2 SMNVEV (reference sequence). CDR3 in DNA: TGTGCCAGCAGTCCCACCCCTCGCGCTAGCACAGATACGCAGTATTTT. Its translation: CASSPTPRASTDTQYF.

V gene TRBV7-3 combines with J gene TRBJ2-3; TRBD2 aligns across 7 bases. The V gene end was trimmed by 5 bases and the J gene end by 2 bases; junction bases not matched to a gene: 13. The CDR3 is 17 amino acids. Germline V lookup: CDR1 SGHTA, CDR2 FQGTGA. The chain's CDR3 is CASSPSTVGGNTDTQYF. The CDR3 coding sequence is TGTGCCAGCAGCCCATCTACAGTGGGGGGGAACACAGATACGCAGTATTTT.

The rearrangement uses TRBV19 and TRBJ2-1; D is uncertain. This CDR3 region has 13 residues. Deletions cut 6 bases from V and 2 bases from J, with 8 bases between. Germline V lookup: CDR1 LNHDA, CDR2 SQIVND (reference sequence). CDR3 protein: CASSQNPYNEQFF. Written as DNA, the CDR3 is TGTGCCAGTAGCCAGAACCCCTACAATGAGCAGTTCTTC. Combining the CDR3 with reference TRBV19 and TRBJ2-1 gives the whole variable domain DGGITQSPKYLFRKEGQNVTLSCEQNLNHDAMYWYRQDPGQGLRLIYYSQIVNDFQKGDIAEGYSVSREKKESFPLTVTSAQKNPTAFYLCASSQNPYNEQFFGPGTRLTVL.

CDR3 sequence (DNA): TGTGCCAGCAGCCGATCAGGGAATTCACCCCTCCACTTT. The encoded protein is CASSRSGNSPLHF. The J gene is TRBJ1-6, the V gene TRBV11-2; tentatively, D is TRBD1 (5 bases). Trimming stripped 5 bases from V and 7 bases from J, with 9 bases between. CDR3 length equals 13 residues. Germline-derived CDR1 and CDR2 are SGHAT and FQNNGV.